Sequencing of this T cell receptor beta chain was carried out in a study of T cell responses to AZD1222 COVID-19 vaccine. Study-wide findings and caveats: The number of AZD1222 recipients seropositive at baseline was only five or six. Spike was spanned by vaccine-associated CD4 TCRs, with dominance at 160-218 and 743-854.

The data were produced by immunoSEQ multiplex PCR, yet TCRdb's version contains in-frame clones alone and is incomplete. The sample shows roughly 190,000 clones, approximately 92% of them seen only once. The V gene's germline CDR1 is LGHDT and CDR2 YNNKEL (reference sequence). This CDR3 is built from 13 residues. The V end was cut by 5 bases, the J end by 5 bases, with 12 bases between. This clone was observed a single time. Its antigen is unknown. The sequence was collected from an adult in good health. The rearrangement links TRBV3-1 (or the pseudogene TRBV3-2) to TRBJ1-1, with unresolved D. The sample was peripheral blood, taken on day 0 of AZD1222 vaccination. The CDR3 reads CASSGTGDTEAFF. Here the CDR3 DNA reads TGTGCCAGCAGCGGCACTGGGGATACTGAAGCTTTCTTT.